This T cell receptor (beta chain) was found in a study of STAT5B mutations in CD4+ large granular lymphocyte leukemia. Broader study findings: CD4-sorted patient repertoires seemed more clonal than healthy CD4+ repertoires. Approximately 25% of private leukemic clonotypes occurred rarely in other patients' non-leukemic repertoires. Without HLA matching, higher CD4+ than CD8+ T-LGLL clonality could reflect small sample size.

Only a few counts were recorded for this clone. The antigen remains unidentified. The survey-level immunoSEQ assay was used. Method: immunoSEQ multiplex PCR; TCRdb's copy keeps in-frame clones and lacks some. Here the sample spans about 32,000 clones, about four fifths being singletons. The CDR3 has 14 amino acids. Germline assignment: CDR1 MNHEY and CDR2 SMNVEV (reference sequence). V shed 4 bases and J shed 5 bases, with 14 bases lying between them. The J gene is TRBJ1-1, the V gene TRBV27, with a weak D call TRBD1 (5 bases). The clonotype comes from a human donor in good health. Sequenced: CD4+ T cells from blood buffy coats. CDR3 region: CASSSFGGRTEAFF. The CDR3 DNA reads TGTGCCAGCAGTTCCTTTGGGGGTCGGACTGAAGCTTTCTTT.